Below are 20 T cell receptor beta chains sequenced from a single sample in a study of sequential checkpoint blockade in melanoma. The treatment denotes: randomized to nivolumab then ipilimumab (arm A) or the reverse (arm B). The table came from immunoSEQ multiplex PCR; TCRdb's copy has only in-frame clones and leaves some out. Altogether 3,300 or so clones are present, under 25% being singletons, with the ten largest covering around a tenth. Sequenced here: tumor tissue (inferred from file names), sampled from a patient given nivolumab and ipilimumab in sequence. The source is a human donor with melanoma.

The DNA for the CDR3 is TGTGCCAGCAGTATCCCCCGGACCCAAGAGACCCAGTACTTC. Encoded protein: CASSIPRTQETQYF. The rearrangement links TRBV6-8 to TRBJ2-5; no clear D. The CDR3 runs 14 residues. Trimming took 5 bases from V and 1 from J, leaving 11 bases between them. Germline CDR1 and CDR2: MNHGY and SAAAGT.

The V gene is TRBV25-1, the J gene TRBJ2-7; 7 nucleotides agree with TRBD1. This CDR3 region has 17 residues. In germline, CDR1 is MGHDK, CDR2 SYGVNS. J lost 0 bases, V lost 5 bases, and 13 bases had no gene match. The CDR3 DNA reads TGTGCCAGCAGTACGGGAAGGGGGCCGTGGAGCTCCTACGAGCAGTACTTC. The encoded protein is CASSTGRGPWSSYEQYF.

V is TRBV5-1 and J is TRBJ2-3, with 15 bases fitting TRBD2. After removal of 2 bases from V and 5 bases from J, the junction contained 6 bases not matched to a gene. Germline-derived CDR1 and CDR2 are SGHRS and YFSETQ. The CDR3 is 17 residues long. CDR3 region: CASSFGLAGGPGDTQYF. The CDR3 bases are TGCGCCAGCAGCTTCGGACTAGCGGGGGGGCCGGGAGATACGCAGTATTTT.

The chain joins TRBV30 to TRBJ1-4; possible D gene TRBD1, 5 bases. Germline V gene lookup returns CDR1 GTSNPN and CDR2 SVGIG (reference sequence). This CDR3 spans 12 amino acids. V was pared by 7 bases and J by 5 bases, with 11 bases between. CDR3 amino acids: CASGTANEKLFF. In DNA, the CDR3 is TGTGCCTCCGGGACTGCGAATGAAAAACTGTTTTTT.

Written as DNA, the CDR3 is TGCGCCAGCAGCTTGGGAGACGGGCCTGAAAAACTGTTTTTT. It is translated as CASSLGDGPEKLFF. This chain connects TRBV5-1 to TRBJ1-4; the D is unclear. From germline, CDR1 is SGHRS and CDR2 YFSETQ. This CDR3 is built from 14 residues. V was cut by 0 bases and J by 7 bases, with 10 bases left in between.

This clone appeared a few times. This chain connects TRBV6-7 to TRBJ2-7; D not resolved. TRBV6-7 is an open reading frame, and its role is uncertain. The CDR3 runs to 11 residues. V lost 5 bases, J lost 0 bases, and 2 bases lay in between. The CDR3 spells CASSTSYEQYF. The CDR3 bases are TGTGCCAGCAGTACCTCCTACGAGCAGTACTTC.

This clone was seen a few times. The chain is built from TRBV19 and TRBJ1-1; D remains unclear. Per germline, CDR1 LNHDA and CDR2 SQIVND (reference sequence). The CDR3 runs 13 residues. The V gene lost 5 bases and the J gene lost 1 base, with 8 bases spanning the gap. CDR3 sequence: CASSFAQNTEAFF. The CDR3 coding sequence is TGTGCCAGTAGTTTCGCTCAGAACACTGAAGCTTTCTTT.

In its sample, this clone was seen many times. CDR3 loop: CASSPGPGTSGALPWFF. CDR3 in DNA: TGCGCCAGCAGCCCCGGACCCGGGACTAGCGGGGCCCTCCCATGGTTCTTC. The chain is built from TRBV4-1 and TRBJ2-1; 13 bases fit TRBD2. Germline trimming cut 4 bases from V and 15 bases from J; bases unmatched to any gene: 18. From germline, CDR1 is MGHRA and CDR2 YSYEKL. This CDR3 spans 17 amino acids.

The rearrangement joins TRBV6-8 to TRBJ2-7; D uncertain. Trimming shortened V by 1 base and J by 5 bases, and 9 bases separated the two germline ends. There are 13 residues in the CDR3. From germline, CDR1 is MNHGY and CDR2 SAAAGT. The CDR3: CASSYLGRDEQYF. CDR3 DNA sequence: TGTGCCAGCAGTTACTTGGGAAGGGACGAGCAGTACTTC.

Sample share makes this clone medium-sized. V usage is TRBV11-3 and J usage is TRBJ2-2; D possibly corresponds to TRBD1 (5 bases). The germline gives CDR1 SGHNT, CDR2 YENEEA. CDR3 length: 14 residues. Trimming shortened V by 4 bases and J by 6 bases, and 12 bases separated the two germline ends. The CDR3 spells CASSSDQGPGELFF. The DNA of the CDR3 is TGTGCCAGCAGCTCAGACCAGGGTCCCGGGGAGCTGTTTTTT. Full variable domain (missing parts from reference TRBV11-3 and TRBJ2-2): EAGVVQSPRYKIIEKKQPVAFWCNPISGHNTLYWYLQNLGQGPELLIRYENEEAVDDSQLPKDRFSAERLKGVDSTLKIQPAELGDSAVYLCASSSDQGPGELFFGEGSRLTVL.

The chain joins TRBV4-1 to TRBJ2-2; possible D gene TRBD2, 7 bases. This CDR3 region has 16 residues. V was trimmed by 0 bases and J by 6 bases, leaving 14 bases between them. Germline CDR1 is MGHRA and CDR2 is YSYEKL. The CDR3 region has the DNA TGCGCCAGCAGCCAAGATACCCCCGGGGGGCCCGGGGAGCTGTTTTTT. Its protein product is CASSQDTPGGPGELFF.

V usage is TRBV6-8 and J usage is TRBJ1-5; tentative D call: TRBD1 (6 bases). Germline V CDR1 and CDR2: MNHGY, SAAAGT. CDR3 length: 16 residues. Between the trimmed V and J ends, which lost 10 bases and 0 bases, there was a span of 19 bases. CDR3 DNA sequence: TGTGCCACCGGCGCCGCAGGGGTTGGTAGCAATCAGCCCCAGCATTTT. Translating it yields CATGAAGVGSNQPQHF.

This clone has only a few counts. V gene TRBV6-8 combines with J gene TRBJ1-6; TRBD1 matches 11 bases. This CDR3 has 16 amino acids. The V gene's germline CDR1 is MNHGY and CDR2 SAAAGT. The trim removed 7 bases at V and 4 bases at J, leaving 6 bases unmatched. CDR3 DNA sequence: TGTGCCAGCACTGGACAGGGGGCCGCGTATAATTCACCCCTCCACTTT. Amino acid sequence: CASTGQGAAYNSPLHF.

In this sample, this clone is medium-sized. J is TRBJ2-5 and V is TRBV11-3, with D hard to call. The ends were cut back, 5 bases at V and 0 bases at J, with 10 bases in the middle. This CDR3 region has 14 residues. Germline V gene lookup returns CDR1 SGHNT and CDR2 YENEEA. The CDR3: CASSPVANQETQYF. CDR3 DNA sequence: TGTGCCAGCAGCCCAGTCGCGAACCAAGAGACCCAGTACTTC.

The V and J genes are TRBV5-1 and TRBJ2-2; D might be TRBD1 (5 bases). The germline CDR1 and CDR2 sequences are SGHRS and YFSETQ. The CDR3 totals 16 residues. Deletions cut 2 bases from V and 5 bases from J, with 16 bases between. The CDR3 DNA reads as TGCGCCAGCAGCTTAACAGGAGACGGCCTTACCGGGGAGCTGTTTTTT. This codes for CASSLTGDGLTGELFF.

This clone has at least ten counts. The J gene is TRBJ1-3, the V gene TRBV9; D unresolved. Trimming pared 4 bases from V and 8 bases from J, leaving 10 bases between. The CDR3 has 12 residues. Per the germline V gene, CDR1 is SGDLS and CDR2 is YYNGEE. The CDR3 coding sequence is TGTGCCAGCAGCTTAAACATGGACACCATATATTTT. Its protein product is CASSLNMDTIYF.

Within the sample, this clone is medium-sized. V usage is TRBV11-3 and J usage is TRBJ2-7; TRBD1 might be the D (5 bases). CDR3 length: 14 residues. The V gene lost 0 bases and the J gene lost 0 bases, with 6 bases spanning the gap. Germline CDR1 and CDR2: SGHNT and YENEEA. CDR3 DNA: TGTGCCAGCAGCTTAGATGACAGCTCCTACGAGCAGTACTTC. Translated: CASSLDDSSYEQYF.

This clone was counted many times. The chain links TRBV11-3 to TRBJ2-1; 9 bases map to TRBD2. Trimming removed 5 bases from V and 9 bases from J; junction bases left unmatched: 11. Germline CDR1 and CDR2: SGHNT and YENEEA. The CDR3 extends over 15 amino acids. CDR3: CASSVSPSGAPEQFF. As DNA, the CDR3 is TGTGCCAGCAGCGTTAGCCCTAGCGGGGCCCCTGAGCAGTTCTTC.

The chain has TRBV18 and TRBJ2-7; D might be TRBD2 (5 bases). The germline V gene encodes CDR1 KGHSH and CDR2 LQKENI. V was shortened by 4 bases and J by 5 bases, with 15 bases between the two germline ends. The CDR3 runs to 14 residues. The CDR3 loop reads CASSLRTGSHEQYF. The CDR3 bases are TGTGCCAGCTCACTCCGGACGGGGAGTCACGAGCAGTACTTC.

This chain's CDR3 is CSVARGLQETQYF. CDR3 DNA: TGCAGCGTTGCCAGGGGGCTTCAAGAGACCCAGTACTTC. This sequence joins TRBV29-1 and TRBJ2-5; 8 bases line up with TRBD1. The germline gives CDR1 SQVTM, CDR2 ANQGSEA. The CDR3 loop spans 13 amino acids. V lost 4 bases to trimming and J lost 2 bases; unmatched junction nucleotides: 3. The entire variable domain, with the rest obtained from reference TRBV29-1 and TRBJ2-5, is as follows: SAVISQKPSRDICQRGTSLTIQCQVDSQVTMMFWYRQQPGQSLTLIATANQGSEATYESGFVIDKFPISRPNLTFSTLTVSNMSPEDSSIYLCSVARGLQETQYFGPGTRLLVL.